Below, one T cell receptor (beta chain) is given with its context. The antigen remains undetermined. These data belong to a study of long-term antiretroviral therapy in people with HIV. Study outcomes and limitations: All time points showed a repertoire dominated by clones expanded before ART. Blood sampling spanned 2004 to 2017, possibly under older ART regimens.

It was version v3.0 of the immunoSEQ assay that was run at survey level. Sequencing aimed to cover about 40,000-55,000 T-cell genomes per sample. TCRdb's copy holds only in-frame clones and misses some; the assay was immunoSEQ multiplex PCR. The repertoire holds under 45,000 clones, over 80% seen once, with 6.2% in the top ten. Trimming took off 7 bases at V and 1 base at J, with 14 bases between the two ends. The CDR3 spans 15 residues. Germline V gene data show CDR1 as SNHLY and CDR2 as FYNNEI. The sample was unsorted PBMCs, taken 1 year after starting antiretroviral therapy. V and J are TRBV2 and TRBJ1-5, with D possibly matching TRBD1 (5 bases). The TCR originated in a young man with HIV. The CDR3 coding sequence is TGTGCCAGCATTGGGGGGAGAGGGAGCAATCAGCCCCAGCATTTT. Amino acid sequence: CASIGGRGSNQPQHF.